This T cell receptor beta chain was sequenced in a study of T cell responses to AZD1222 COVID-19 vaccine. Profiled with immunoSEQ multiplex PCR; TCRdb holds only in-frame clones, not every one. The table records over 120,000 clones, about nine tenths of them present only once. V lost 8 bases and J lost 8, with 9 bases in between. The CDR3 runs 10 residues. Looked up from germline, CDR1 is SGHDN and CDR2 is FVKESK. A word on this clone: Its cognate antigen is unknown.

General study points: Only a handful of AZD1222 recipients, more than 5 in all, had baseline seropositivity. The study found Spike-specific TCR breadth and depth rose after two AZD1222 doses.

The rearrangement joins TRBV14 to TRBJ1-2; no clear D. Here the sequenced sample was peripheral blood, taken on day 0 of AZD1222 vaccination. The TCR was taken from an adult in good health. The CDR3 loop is CASPQMGYTF. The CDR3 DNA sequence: TGTGCCAGCCCCCAAATGGGCTACACCTTC.